The 26 T cell receptor beta chains in this list originate from one sample, sequenced in a study of blood T cell repertoires in COVID-19. Assay used: immunoSEQ multiplex PCR; TCRdb lists only in-frame clones, some missing. The sample lists around 92,000 clones; around 88% were seen once. Sequencing was performed on peripheral blood. The receptors stem from a human donor in a cohort sampled during active COVID-19.

The chain has TRBV7-2 and TRBJ2-1; D not certain. This CDR3 is 15 amino acids long. V gave up 0 bases and J gave up 4 bases, with 10 bases separating them. Germline loops: CDR1 SGHTA, CDR2 FQGNSA. The chain's CDR3 is CASSLAAGSYNEQFF. CDR3 nucleotide sequence: TGTGCCAGCAGCTTAGCGGCTGGCAGTTACAATGAGCAGTTCTTC.

The chain recombines TRBV4-3 with TRBJ2-2; 10 nucleotides match TRBD2. The CDR3 runs 16 residues. From germline, CDR1 is LGHNA and CDR2 YSLEER. The V segment lost 1 base and the J segment 4 bases; nucleotides outside the gene matches: 3. CDR3 protein: CASSQGTSGGTGELFF. The CDR3 DNA reads as TGCGCCAGCAGCCAAGGGACTAGCGGAGGCACCGGGGAGCTGTTTTTT.

Here the CDR3 reads CASSSFGGSSYEQYF. CDR3 sequence (DNA): TGTGCCAGCAGCTCCTTTGGGGGCAGCTCCTACGAGCAGTACTTC. The chain combines TRBV7-8 with TRBJ2-7; TRBD1 might be the D (6 bases). With 4 bases removed from V and 0 bases from J, the gap between germline ends came to 13 bases. The CDR3 is 15 amino acids. CDR1 is SGHVS and CDR2 is FQNEAQ in the germline V gene. Supplemented by reference TRBV7-8 and TRBJ2-7, the full variable domain reads GAGVSQSPRYKVAKRGQDVALRCDPISGHVSLFWYQQALGQGPEFLTYFQNEAQLDKSGLPSDRFFAERPEGSVSTLKIQRTQQEDSAVYLCASSSFGGSSYEQYFGPGTRLTVT.

The V call is TRBV5-6, the J call TRBJ1-4, with D unresolved. The CDR3 is made up of 13 amino acids. From germline, CDR1 is SGHDT and CDR2 YYEEEE. Trimming left V 2 bases short and J 4 bases short, with 6 bases between. CDR3 sequence (DNA): TGTGCCAGCAGCTTACGGGGTAATGAAAAACTGTTTTTT. This gives the protein CASSLRGNEKLFF.

This chain uses TRBV12-3 or TRBV12-4 with TRBJ2-5, with D perhaps TRBD2 (5 bases). V shed 3 bases and J shed 4 bases, with 9 bases lying between them. This CDR3 has 13 residues. As DNA, the CDR3 is TGTGCCAGCAGTTTCGAGGGTCCAGAGACCCAGTACTTC. Its translation: CASSFEGPETQYF.

The chain combines TRBV19 with TRBJ1-6; 10 nucleotides match TRBD1. Germline loops: CDR1 LNHDA, CDR2 SQIVND (reference sequence). The CDR3 spans 15 residues. After removal of 1 base from V and 6 bases from J, the junction contained 0 bases not matched to a gene. The CDR3 spells CASSIGTGGNSPLHF. The CDR3 DNA sequence: TGTGCCAGTAGTATAGGGACAGGGGGTAATTCACCCCTCCACTTT. Filled out from reference TRBV19 and TRBJ1-6, the complete variable domain reads DGGITQSPKYLFRKEGQNVTLSCEQNLNHDAMYWYRQDPGQGLRLIYYSQIVNDFQKGDIAEGYSVSREKKESFPLTVTSAQKNPTAFYLCASSIGTGGNSPLHFGNGTRLTVT.

J is TRBJ2-3 and V is TRBV30; the match to TRBD1 covers 11 bases. The V gene's germline CDR1 is GTSNPN and CDR2 SVGIG (reference sequence). The CDR3 spans 15 residues. The junction had 3 bases not matched to a gene; V was cut back by 0 bases and J by 4 bases. The CDR3 loop reads CAWSVGQGAADTQYF. The CDR3 DNA follows: TGTGCCTGGAGTGTAGGACAGGGGGCGGCAGATACGCAGTATTTT.

The chain recombines TRBV6-5 with TRBJ1-2; 7 bases map to TRBD1. The CDR3 covers 14 residues. Losses at the gene ends were 6 bases for V and 4 bases for J; bases not matched to a gene: 8. The germline V gene encodes CDR1 MNHEY and CDR2 SVGAGI. CDR3: CASSRSGQVYGYTF. In nucleotides, the CDR3 is TGTGCCAGCAGCCGCTCCGGACAGGTCTATGGCTACACCTTC.

This chain connects TRBV12-5 to TRBJ1-2, with D uncertain. Looked up from germline, CDR1 is LGHNT and CDR2 is FRNRAP. V lost 0 bases, J lost 8 bases, and 13 bases lay in between. The CDR3 spans 14 residues. The CDR3 sequence: CASGLVSGYGGYTF. CDR3 in DNA: TGTGCTAGTGGTTTGGTATCAGGATATGGCGGCTACACCTTC. The variable domain in full, completed from reference TRBV12-5 and TRBJ1-2, reads DARVTQTPRHKVTEMGQEVTMRCQPILGHNTVFWYRQTMMQGLELLAYFRNRAPLDDSGMPKDRFSAEMPDATLATLKIQPSEPRDSAVYFCASGLVSGYGGYTFGSGTRLTVV.

The chain has TRBV9 and TRBJ2-1, with a weak D call TRBD2 (6 bases). V was shortened by 4 bases and J by 1 base, with 9 bases between the two germline ends. The germline CDR1 and CDR2 sequences are SGDLS and YYNGEE. The CDR3 has 14 residues. Here the CDR3 DNA reads TGTGCCAGCAGCCTCCGGGAGTCCTACAATGAGCAGTTCTTC. It specifies CASSLRESYNEQFF.

This CDR3 reads CASSPGGVINEKLFF. CDR3 in DNA: TGTGCCAGCAGCCCTGGGGGGGTGATAAATGAAAAACTGTTTTTT. This sequence joins TRBV28 and TRBJ1-4; TRBD1 might be the D (5 bases). This CDR3 is 15 amino acids long. V was pared by 6 bases and J by 5 bases, with 16 bases between. CDR1 is MDHEN, CDR2 SYDVKM, per germline.

J is TRBJ2-7 and V is TRBV5-4, with D possibly being TRBD2 (6 bases). Germline V CDR1 and CDR2: SGHNT, YYREEE (reference sequence). CDR3 length: 15 amino acids. The V end lost 1 base, the J end lost 6 bases, and 17 bases lay between the germline ends. The DNA for the CDR3 is TGTGCCAGCAGCTTGAGGGCGGGATTCATAGGCGAGCAGTACTTC. Residues: CASSLRAGFIGEQYF.

The rearrangement uses TRBV9 and TRBJ2-5; 11 bases agree with TRBD2. This CDR3 has 14 amino acids. Losses at the gene ends were 4 bases for V and 4 bases for J; bases not matched to a gene: 3. Germline CDR1 SGDLS, CDR2 YYNGEE. CDR3 amino acids: CASSRLAGRETQYF. The CDR3 DNA reads TGTGCCAGCAGCAGACTAGCGGGGCGAGAGACCCAGTACTTC.

This clone has just a few counts. The chain has TRBV2 and TRBJ1-2; D is unresolved. The V end lost 4 bases, the J end lost 2 bases, and 5 bases lay between the germline ends. Germline CDR1 reads SNHLY; CDR2 reads FYNNEI. This CDR3 is 12 amino acids long. The CDR3 DNA follows: TGTGCCAGCAGTGTAGAGAACTATGGCTACACCTTC. Its translation: CASSVENYGYTF.

The chain has TRBV4-2 and TRBJ2-1, with a tentative D call TRBD2 (5 bases). Between the trimmed V and J ends, which lost 3 bases and 8 bases, there was a span of 32 bases. Germline V gene data show CDR1 as LGHNA and CDR2 as YNFKEQ. CDR3 length: 20 residues. The CDR3 DNA is TGTGCCAGCAGCCAGAACTCGGGTTACCAAGGGAGCCCATATCACTATGAGCAGTTCTTC. Amino acid sequence: CASSQNSGYQGSPYHYEQFF.

The chain has TRBV7-9 and TRBJ1-2, with 8 bases fitting TRBD1. J lost 8 bases, V lost 1 base, and 9 bases had no gene match. The CDR3 is 15 amino acids. Germline V CDR1 and CDR2: SEHNR, FQNEAQ (reference sequence). The DNA of the CDR3 is TGTGCCAGCAGCTTAGTCACAGGGGGGGCTTACGGCTACACCTTC. Amino acids: CASSLVTGGAYGYTF.

This rearrangement joins TRBV12-3 or TRBV12-4 to TRBJ2-3; D possibly corresponds to TRBD1 (6 bases). The CDR3 is made up of 13 amino acids. V lost 6 bases to trimming and J lost 4 bases, with 11 bases between them. CDR3 bases: TGTGCCAGCAGGAAGGGGGTCCCAGATACGCAGTATTTT. It codes for CASRKGVPDTQYF.

The chain combines TRBV7-2 with TRBJ2-3, with 10 bases that match TRBD2. V lost 7 bases to trimming and J lost 3 bases; unmatched junction nucleotides: 7. The CDR3 contains 15 residues. Germline-derived CDR1 and CDR2 are SGHTA and FQGNSA. CDR3 DNA: TGTGCCAGCACCCTAAGGGGACTAGCGACAGATACGCAGTATTTT. It encodes CASTLRGLATDTQYF.

Only a few counts were recorded for this clone. The chain uses TRBV10-3 and TRBJ2-2; 7 bases fit TRBD1. V was pared by 3 bases and J by 8 bases, with 15 bases of the junction left unmatched. The CDR3 loop spans 17 amino acids. CDR1 and CDR2 from the germline V gene are ENHRY and SYGVKD. The chain's CDR3 is CAISDLGPHRGAGELFF. The CDR3 DNA reads as TGTGCCATCAGTGATTTGGGACCCCACAGGGGAGCTGGGGAGCTGTTTTTT.

The chain recombines TRBV28 with TRBJ1-5, with D possibly TRBD1 on 6 matching bases. This CDR3 has 14 amino acids. V lost 2 bases, J lost 7 bases, and 12 bases lay in between. CDR1 and CDR2 from the germline V gene are MDHEN and SYDVKM. This chain's CDR3 is CASSLRGGWQPQHF. The CDR3 DNA follows: TGTGCCAGCAGTTTACGGGGGGGCTGGCAGCCCCAGCATTTT.

The rearrangement uses TRBV7-3 and TRBJ2-1; weak D call: TRBD2 (6 bases). The ends were cut back, 2 bases at V and 2 bases at J, with 10 bases in the middle. The CDR3 covers 15 residues. Germline CDR1 is SGHTA and CDR2 is FQGTGA. The CDR3 spells CASSLGTYPYNEQFF. In nucleotides, the CDR3 is TGTGCCAGCAGCTTAGGGACTTACCCCTACAATGAGCAGTTCTTC.

A word on this clone: This CDR3 is also generated by other DNA sequences in the sample. The rearrangement links TRBV4-3 to TRBJ1-4; 8 bases agree with TRBD1. Looked up from germline, CDR1 is LGHNA and CDR2 is YSLEER. The CDR3 covers 15 residues. The junction had 4 bases not matched to a gene; V was cut back by 0 bases and J by 7 bases. The CDR3 is CASSQDRGRGEKLFF. The CDR3 DNA reads as TGCGCCAGCAGCCAAGACAGGGGGCGCGGTGAAAAACTGTTTTTT.

CDR3 protein: CASSRREWGPTDTQYF. In DNA form, the CDR3 reads TGTGCCAGCAGCCGGCGGGAGTGGGGCCCGACAGATACGCAGTATTTT. This chain joins TRBV5-4 and TRBJ2-3, with TRBD2 matching over 7 bases. V trimming: 4 bases; J trimming: 3 bases; junction bases outside the gene matches: 11. The CDR3 totals 16 residues. CDR1 SGHNT and CDR2 YYREEE come from the germline V gene (reference sequence).

The chain links TRBV19 to TRBJ2-7; TRBD2 agrees at 9 bases. From germline, CDR1 is LNHDA and CDR2 SQIVND (reference sequence). V trimming: 1 base; J trimming: 4 bases; junction bases outside the gene matches: 11. The CDR3 contains 17 residues. This CDR3 reads CASSIGVSTGLAYEQYF. Written as DNA, the CDR3 is TGTGCCAGTAGTATAGGCGTAAGTACGGGACTAGCTTACGAGCAGTACTTC. The full variable domain, in which reference TRBV19 and TRBJ2-7 provide the parts outside the CDR3, is DGGITQSPKYLFRKEGQNVTLSCEQNLNHDAMYWYRQDPGQGLRLIYYSQIVNDFQKGDIAEGYSVSREKKESFPLTVTSAQKNPTAFYLCASSIGVSTGLAYEQYFGPGTRLTVT.

V and J are TRBV6-2 or TRBV6-3 and TRBJ2-5; TRBD2 matches 13 bases. CDR1 MNHEY and CDR2 SVGEGT come from the germline V gene. V shed 4 bases, J shed 1 base, and the junction held 3 bases outside the gene matches. The CDR3 has 16 amino acids. CDR3 DNA sequence: TGTGCCAGCAGTTTTGGACTAGCGGGAGTCCAAGAGACCCAGTACTTC. Translated: CASSFGLAGVQETQYF.

The CDR3 here is CASSFRLAGIEQFF. The CDR3 DNA follows: TGTGCCAGCAGCTTTAGACTAGCGGGAATAGAGCAGTTCTTC. This chain joins TRBV7-2 and TRBJ2-1, with TRBD2 matching 11 bases. This CDR3 comprises 14 residues. Germline V gives CDR1 SGHTA, CDR2 FQGNSA. V was pared by 3 bases and J by 10 bases, with 5 bases of the junction left unmatched.